A selection of T cell receptor beta chains follows, all from one sample in a study of T cells in Graves' hyperthyroidism and ophthalmopathy. Using its own MiXCR run on the multiplex PCR reads, TCRdb lists one record per CDR3 protein. The table shows roughly 420,000 distinct CDR3 sequences, with about an eighth occurring only once. Sequencing used blood. The source is a woman under 30 with Graves' hyperthyroidism. Each CDR3 is given with its conserved first and last residue. Each record gives: V gene, J gene, clone size, D gene, CDR3 protein, CDR3 DNA. The D gene is left open where the match is weak. Rows give clone size only sometimes, using once, few, many, or a class for an expanded clone.

>TRBV4-1|TRBJ2-3|many|.
CASSEDRYADTQYF
TGCGCCAGCAGCGAAGACAGGTACGCAGATACGCAGTATTTT
>TRBV10-2|TRBJ2-7|.|.
CASAASYEQYF
TGCGCCAGCGCGGCTTCCTACGAGCAGTACTTC
>TRBV28|TRBJ1-4|few|.
CASSLSVFRRASNEKLFF
TGTGCCAGCAGTTTATCAGTTTTCCGCCGGGCATCTAATGAAAAACTGTTTTTT
>TRBV28|TRBJ2-1|many|.
CASKDSLEQFF
TGTGCCAGCAAAGACTCGTTAGAGCAGTTCTTC
>TRBV5-1|TRBJ2-2|few|.
CASSDRFGGSVLTGELFF
TGCGCCAGCAGCGATAGGTTCGGGGGTAGCGTACTCACCGGGGAGCTGTTTTTT
>TRBV28|TRBJ1-2|many|.
CASSLYPNYGYTF
TGTGCCAGCAGTTTATACCCTAACTATGGCTACACCTTC
>TRBV9|TRBJ2-5|many|TRBD1
CASSGAGGKKTQYF
TGTGCCAGCAGCGGAGCAGGGGGCAAAAAGACCCAGTACTTC
>TRBV7-6|TRBJ2-3|many|TRBD1
CASSLTGTGDTQYF
TGTGCCAGCAGCTTAACAGGGACAGGAGATACGCAGTATTTT
>TRBV7-3|TRBJ2-3|many|.
CASSLTGGSTDTQYF
TGTGCCAGCAGCTTAACGGGCGGGAGCACAGATACGCAGTATTTT
>TRBV28|TRBJ1-2|many|TRBD1
CASRKPGTESYGYTF
TGTGCCAGCAGAAAACCCGGGACAGAGTCCTATGGCTACACCTTC
>TRBV30|TRBJ1-1|many|.
CAWRRTENTEAFF
TGTGCCTGGAGAAGGACAGAGAACACTGAAGCTTTCTTT
>TRBV9|TRBJ2-2|.|.
CASSVDGSSPGELFF
TGTGCCAGCAGCGTAGATGGCAGTAGCCCCGGGGAGCTGTTTTTT
>TRBV3-1|TRBJ2-2|many|.
CASSQDWQAANTGELFF
TGTGCCAGCAGCCAAGATTGGCAGGCAGCGAACACCGGGGAGCTGTTTTTT
>TRBV6-5|TRBJ2-5|many|TRBD1
CASSYLDRGGETQYF
TGTGCCAGCAGTTACCTTGACAGGGGCGGAGAGACCCAGTACTTC
>TRBV28|TRBJ2-2|.|.
CASSSPLGGELFF
TGTGCCAGCAGTAGTCCCCTAGGCGGGGAGCTGTTTTTT
>TRBV20-1|TRBJ2-7|few|TRBD1
CSARPRDRGGYEQYF
TGCAGTGCCAGACCGCGGGACAGGGGCGGTTACGAGCAGTACTTC
>TRBV11-1|TRBJ1-1|many|.
CASSLAQGFMNTEAFF
TGTGCCAGCAGCTTAGCCCAGGGTTTCATGAACACTGAAGCTTTCTTT
>TRBV6-1|TRBJ1-3|.|.
CASTNGGFSGNTIYF
TGTGCCAGCACGAACGGGGGCTTCTCTGGAAACACCATATATTTT
>TRBV29-1|TRBJ1-1|many|.
CSVEVFGTDTEAFF
TGCAGCGTTGAGGTCTTTGGAACGGACACTGAAGCTTTCTTT
>TRBV2|TRBJ2-5|many|TRBD2
CASSVLADQETQYF
TGTGCCAGCAGTGTACTAGCGGATCAAGAGACCCAGTACTTC
>TRBV30|TRBJ1-4|few|.
CASRGQGYEKLFF
TGTGCCTCGAGAGGGCAGGGCTATGAAAAACTGTTTTTT
>TRBV11-3|TRBJ1-4|many|.
CASSLDESVLPSLGKLFF
TGTGCCAGCAGCTTAGATGAATCAGTCCTTCCTTCGCTTGGAAAACTGTTTTTT
>TRBV11-2|TRBJ1-1|many|TRBD1
CASSIGGTGPKAFF
TGTGCCAGCAGCATAGGGGGGACAGGACCTAAAGCTTTCTTT
>TRBV18|TRBJ2-2|many|.
CASSLGQITGELFF
TGTGCCAGCTCCCTAGGACAGATCACCGGGGAGCTGTTTTTT
>TRBV18|TRBJ2-1|many|TRBD1
CASSSQTGGHNEQFF
TGTGCCAGCTCAAGCCAGACAGGGGGCCACAATGAGCAGTTCTTC
>TRBV28|TRBJ1-5|many|.
CASSPPGQQPQHF
TGTGCCAGCAGCCCTCCCGGACAGCAGCCCCAGCATTTT
>TRBV29-1|TRBJ1-5|.|.
CSVGGGAGNQPQHF
TGCAGCGTTGGGGGGGGGGCGGGCAATCAGCCCCAGCATTTT
>TRBV5-1|TRBJ2-4|.|.
CASSPRNTKGIQYF
TGCGCCAGCAGCCCGAGAAATACCAAAGGCATTCAGTACTTC
>TRBV28|TRBJ2-2|.|TRBD2
CASSPRGVKRELFF
TGTGCCAGCAGCCCTCGGGGGGTTAAGCGGGAGCTGTTTTTT
>TRBV20-1|TRBJ2-5|.|.
CSGSAGWQETQYF
TGCAGTGGATCAGCCGGGTGGCAAGAGACCCAGTACTTC
>TRBV5-1|TRBJ2-5|.|TRBD1
CASSQRQGTGETQYF
TGCGCCAGCAGCCAACGACAGGGAACAGGAGAGACCCAGTACTTC
>TRBV24-1|TRBJ2-2|.|.
CATSDHTASNTGELFF
TGTGCCACCAGTGATCACACAGCCTCGAACACCGGGGAGCTGTTTTTT
>TRBV19|TRBJ2-5|.|TRBD2
CASKGGAGGAQETQYF
TGTGCCTCCAAGGGTGGAGCGGGAGGGGCCCAAGAGACCCAGTACTTC
>TRBV6-1|TRBJ1-2|.|.
CASKNWENYGYTF
TGTGCCAGCAAAAACTGGGAAAACTATGGCTACACCTTC
>TRBV20-1|TRBJ2-4|.|TRBD2
CSARDVGLAVRSNIQYF
TGCAGTGCTAGAGATGTGGGACTAGCGGTCCGGAGTAACATTCAGTACTTC
>TRBV28|TRBJ1-1|many|.
CASSRGLSTEAFF
TGTGCCAGCAGCCGGGGGTTGAGCACTGAAGCTTTCTTT
>TRBV6-5|TRBJ1-2|many|TRBD1
CASSYSTGSDGYTF
TGTGCCAGCAGTTACTCGACAGGGTCGGATGGCTACACCTTC
>TRBV5-6|TRBJ1-1|many|.
CASSDGPLWPEAFF
TGTGCCAGCAGCGACGGGCCCCTTTGGCCTGAAGCTTTCTTT
>TRBV10-3|TRBJ1-1|.|.
CAISEGYTEAFF
TGTGCCATCAGTGAGGGGTACACTGAAGCTTTCTTT
>TRBV20-1|TRBJ2-3|few|TRBD2
CSAGGGRGTDTQYF
TGCAGTGCTGGGGGCGGGAGGGGTACAGATACGCAGTATTTT
>TRBV9|TRBJ2-7|.|.
CASSPTGIRLEQYF
TGTGCCAGCAGCCCGACCGGGATCCGTCTTGAGCAGTACTTC
>TRBV2|TRBJ2-1|.|.
CASTFDDGGKLFHEQFF
TGTGCCAGCACCTTCGACGATGGCGGGAAGTTGTTCCATGAGCAGTTCTTC
>TRBV30|TRBJ1-1|many|TRBD1
CAWSEGQGFGNTEAFF
TGTGCCTGGAGTGAAGGACAGGGGTTCGGGAACACTGAAGCTTTCTTT
>TRBV19|TRBJ2-7|few|TRBD1
CASSSPGQGRHEQYF
TGTGCCAGTAGTTCACCGGGACAGGGTCGGCACGAGCAGTACTTC
>TRBV27|TRBJ1-3|many|.
CASSLRERGNTIYF
TGTGCCAGCAGTTTACGGGAGAGGGGAAACACCATATATTTT
>TRBV15|TRBJ1-5|.|TRBD1
CATSIPAGQRTLNNQPQHF
TGTGCCACCAGCATCCCCGCGGGACAGAGAACTCTAAACAATCAGCCCCAGCATTTT
>TRBV2|TRBJ1-5|many|.
CASSEVTGINQPQHF
TGTGCCAGCAGTGAAGTGACCGGGATCAATCAGCCCCAGCATTTT
>TRBV15|TRBJ1-1|many|.
CATSTWTQGRNTEAFF
TGTGCCACCAGCACTTGGACACAGGGAAGGAACACTGAAGCTTTCTTT
>TRBV7-9|TRBJ2-5|many|.
CASSFVTSLGETQYF
TGTGCCAGCAGCTTCGTCACTAGTTTGGGTGAGACCCAGTACTTC
>TRBV6-4|TRBJ1-2|many|.
CASSDSDTDLYGYTF
TGTGCCAGCAGTGACTCAGACACAGACTTATATGGCTACACCTTC
>TRBV20-1|TRBJ2-1|few|.
CSARGAEQFF
TGCAGTGCTCGGGGGGCTGAGCAGTTCTTC
>TRBV19|TRBJ2-3|many|TRBD2
CASSSGIATDTQYF
TGTGCCAGTTCTAGCGGGATAGCCACAGATACGCAGTATTTT
>TRBV7-2|TRBJ2-7|many|TRBD2
CASSVLAGLSYEQYF
TGTGCCAGCAGCGTACTAGCGGGCCTCTCCTACGAGCAGTACTTC
>TRBV29-1|TRBJ1-5|many|.
CSVGGPHNQPQHF
TGCAGCGTGGGGGGACCGCACAATCAGCCCCAGCATTTT
>TRBV11-3|TRBJ2-3|many|.
CASSLGSTGTDTQYF
TGTGCCAGCAGCTTAGGATCTACCGGCACAGATACGCAGTATTTT
>TRBV6-1|TRBJ2-7|many|TRBD1
CASSLRTGTSYEQYF
TGTGCCAGCTCTCTTCGGACAGGGACTTCCTACGAGCAGTACTTC
>TRBV19|TRBJ1-2|.|.
CASSTAVSYGYTF
TGTGCCAGTAGTACGGCAGTTTCCTATGGCTACACCTTC
>TRBV5-1|TRBJ2-2|many|TRBD2
CASSSGLAGDGAGELFF
TGCGCCAGCAGCTCAGGACTAGCGGGAGATGGGGCCGGGGAGCTGTTTTTT
>TRBV18|TRBJ1-3|.|.
CASSRRDGASGNTIYF
TGTGCCAGCTCACGACGGGACGGAGCCTCTGGAAACACCATATATTTT